The next 13 T cell receptor beta chains were all read from a single sample in a study of blood T cell repertoires in COVID-19. Only in-frame clones appear in the TCRdb table, and some are missing; sequencing was by immunoSEQ multiplex PCR. The table lists tens of thousands of clones, approximately 90% of them singletons. Sequences were obtained from peripheral blood. The receptors here all came from a woman aged 60-75 years with COVID-19, enrolled during active disease.

The genes are TRBV10-3 and TRBJ2-3, with D tentatively TRBD2 (5 bases). The length of the CDR3 is 15 residues. Germline V gives CDR1 ENHRY, CDR2 SYGVKD. Between the trimmed V and J ends, which lost 10 bases and 0 bases, there was a span of 17 bases. Here the CDR3 reads CATSVGDSSTDTQYF. The CDR3 nucleotides read TGTGCCACCTCGGTGGGAGACTCTAGCACAGATACGCAGTATTTT.

This clone has only a few counts. The J gene is TRBJ1-2, the V gene TRBV25-1; 12 bases agree with TRBD1. Losses at the gene ends were 1 base for V and 6 bases for J; bases not matched to a gene: 3. This CDR3 region has 15 residues. The V gene's germline CDR1 is MGHDK and CDR2 SYGVNS. Written as DNA, the CDR3 is TGTGCCAGCAGTGAATGGGGGACAGGGGGCAATGGCTACACCTTC. It translates to CASSEWGTGGNGYTF.

The chain combines TRBV19 with TRBJ1-3; a weak D match, TRBD1 (5 bases). This CDR3 comprises 15 residues. V lost 3 bases to trimming and J lost 0 bases, with 9 bases between them. The V gene's germline CDR1 is LNHDA and CDR2 SQIVND (reference sequence). In nucleotides, the CDR3 is TGTGCCAGTAGTATCTGGGGCACCTCTGGAAACACCATATATTTT. Amino acids: CASSIWGTSGNTIYF.

This rearrangement joins TRBV5-1 to TRBJ1-6; D call uncertain. The germline V and J ends were trimmed by 1 base and 7 bases, with 15 bases remaining between them. This CDR3 is 16 amino acids long. The germline CDR1 and CDR2 sequences are SGHRS and YFSETQ. The CDR3: CASSLSPGERNSPLHF. The DNA for the CDR3 is TGCGCCAGCAGCTTGTCACCCGGGGAGAGGAATTCACCCCTCCACTTT.

This chain links TRBV27 with TRBJ2-7; 8 bases line up with TRBD2. Germline CDR1 MNHEY, CDR2 SMNVEV (reference sequence). CDR3 length equals 15 residues. With V trimmed by 6 bases and J by 4 bases, 11 bases remained unmatched. In DNA form, the CDR3 reads TGTGCCAGCAGCAGAACTAGCGGTAGTATGTACGAGCAGTACTTC. The encoded protein is CASSRTSGSMYEQYF.

The V and J genes are TRBV9 and TRBJ2-1; TRBD2 matches 10 bases. Germline values: CDR1 SGDLS, CDR2 YYNGEE. Germline trimming cut 4 bases from V and 0 bases from J; bases unmatched to any gene: 4. CDR3 length: 16 residues. The CDR3 loop is CASSNGLAASYNEQFF. CDR3 DNA: TGTGCCAGCAGCAACGGACTAGCGGCCTCCTACAATGAGCAGTTCTTC.

V gene TRBV9 combines with J gene TRBJ2-5, with 7 bases aligning to TRBD1. Germline values: CDR1 SGDLS, CDR2 YYNGEE. V dropped 3 bases and J dropped 4; count of bases not matched to a gene: 6. The CDR3 runs to 14 residues. The CDR3 nucleotides are TGTGCCAGCAGCGGACGACAGGGTCGAGAGACCCAGTACTTC. It codes for CASSGRQGRETQYF.

The chain couples TRBV11-2 to TRBJ2-5, with TRBD2 matching 7 bases. The V segment lost 5 bases and the J segment 4 bases; nucleotides outside the gene matches: 7. This CDR3 has 14 residues. Per germline, CDR1 SGHAT and CDR2 FQNNGV. The CDR3 DNA reads TGTGCCAGCAGCGTCACGGGAGGTTCAGAGACCCAGTACTTC. Protein product: CASSVTGGSETQYF.

The J gene is TRBJ1-1, the V gene TRBV3-1 (or the pseudogene TRBV3-2); TRBD1 matches at 8 bases. The V and J ends lost 1 base and 1 base, in that order; junction bases with no gene match: 2. The germline gives CDR1 LGHDT, CDR2 YNNKEL (reference sequence). The CDR3 has 15 residues. The CDR3 DNA sequence: TGTGCCAGCAGCCAAGGTACAGGGGGGAACACTGAAGCTTTCTTT. Amino acid sequence: CASSQGTGGNTEAFF.

V gene TRBV19 combines with J gene TRBJ1-1; 9 bases are a match to TRBD1. V was clipped by 5 bases and J by 4 bases; unmatched bases: 5. The CDR3 length is 14 residues. CDR1 is LNHDA, CDR2 SQIVND, per germline (reference sequence). The CDR3 sequence: CASSPRTGVTEAFF. Here the CDR3 DNA reads TGTGCCAGTAGTCCGAGGACAGGGGTCACTGAAGCTTTCTTT. Variable domain in full (rest from reference TRBV19 and TRBJ1-1): DGGITQSPKYLFRKEGQNVTLSCEQNLNHDAMYWYRQDPGQGLRLIYYSQIVNDFQKGDIAEGYSVSREKKESFPLTVTSAQKNPTAFYLCASSPRTGVTEAFFGQGTRLTVV.

V usage is TRBV2 and J usage is TRBJ2-3; no reliable D call. This CDR3 contains 11 residues. Germline lookup yields CDR1 SNHLY and CDR2 FYNNEI. Trimming cost V 3 bases and J 11 bases, with 9 bases left between them. CDR3 residues: CASSEITLQYF. In nucleotides, the CDR3 is TGTGCCAGCAGTGAGATTACTTTGCAGTATTTT.

The chain employs TRBV6-1 and TRBJ2-7; maybe TRBD1 (6 bases). The V gene lost 3 bases and the J gene lost 3 bases, with 21 bases spanning the gap. Germline loops: CDR1 MNHNS, CDR2 SASEGT. The CDR3 loop spans 17 amino acids. In nucleotides, the CDR3 is TGTGCCAGCAGTGACAGGCTCGGAGGACAGCCCCTCTACGAGCAGTACTTC. As protein: CASSDRLGGQPLYEQYF.

The V gene is TRBV3-1 (or the pseudogene TRBV3-2), the J gene TRBJ1-2; a possible D gene is TRBD1 (6 bases). CDR3 size: 11 residues. The ends were cut back, 11 bases at V and 8 bases at J, with 15 bases in the middle. Germline CDR1 LGHDT, CDR2 YNNKEL (reference sequence). The CDR3 DNA reads TGTGCCCAGCACAGGACAGACGGCTACACCTTC. Translation gives CAQHRTDGYTF.